The text below deals with one T cell receptor beta chain. This clone is judged medium-sized (0.01 to 0.1%). Its specific antigen is unknown. Base qualities were left out, and no much larger clone turns up one base away. These data are taken from a study of identifying expanded T cells in peripheral blood (dated by TCRdb to between 2019 and 2020). For context, the study as a whole: Technical replicates were generated by sequencing separate aliquots of the same genomic DNA pool, and four replicates were compared pairwise.

V drops 2 bases and J drops 7 bases, leaving 16 bases in between. Spanning cysteine to phenylalanine, the CDR3 consists of 16 amino acids. Only the CDR3 DNA stays, 48 bases, in frame from base 1. The germline V gene specifies SGHTS as CDR1 and YDEGEE as CDR2. General findings and caveats noted by the study authors: The authors expected that over much longer intervals, such as months to years, biological variance in healthy repertoires might increase even further. The binomial model flagged roughly 1.2 differentially abundant clones between technical replicates but approximately 15 over about 2 weeks and 19 over four weeks. Both the number of clones called differentially abundant and the false-positive rate were significantly reduced by the beta-binomial model across all healthy-donor time intervals. Variance in clone template counts between approximately 2-week samples significantly increased with total template count across all healthy donors.

TCRbeta CDR3 regions were profiled by bias-controlled multiplex PCR amplification of genomic DNA with the immunoSEQ Assay. Regarding the original processing steps: To quantify the absolute abundance of each unique TCRbeta CDR3 region, the sequences were collapsed and filtered. Differential abundance was tested with two models: a binomial (Fisher-equivalent) model and a beta-binomial model that adds time-dependent variance fitted from healthy donors. Clones with fewer than 5 combined templates were removed, and differential abundance was called for clones with a Benjamini-Hochberg FDR below 0.01. The form v = (b*log(k)+a)^2 was used to model beta-binomial variance as a function of total template count across the two samples. What TCRdb holds here is the immuneACCESS table cut down to in-frame rearrangements. Part of the clones is not present; checked against another copy, under half of the missing clones reflect an unresolved V gene, and the others are unexplained. That table furnishes V, J and clone size, whereas the DNA furnished D and trimming. A total of 55,000 to 75,000 clones appear in this sample, around 87% of them only once. The ten largest account for roughly 4.5% of the sample.

No immune events such as infections were documented for the healthy donors during the collection period. Time-dependent variance in a beta-binomial model of T-cell clone differential abundance was calibrated using healthy-donor blood repertoires as a training cohort. The training cohort included 10 healthy donors, of whom 3 were female and 7 were male. The donors were between roughly 25 and 70 years old, with an average age of roughly 40 years. Whole blood, obtained from a commercial supplier, was collected from each healthy donor at three time points spaced about 2 weeks apart. For immunosequencing, genomic DNA was extracted from unsorted whole blood.

The sequence was collected from a person between 18 and 75 years old in good health. The sequenced sample was blood. The chain uses TRBV5-8 and TRBJ1-6; a weak D assignment points to TRBD1 (6 bases agree). The CDR3 region reads CASSLSRGTGNSPLHF. The DNA reads TGTGCCAGCAGCTTATCCCGGGGCACAGGGAATTCACCCCTCCACTTT.